The T cell receptor beta chain under discussion was sequenced for a study of blood T cell repertoires in COVID-19. The wider study: Sites across the United States, Italy and Spain contributed samples from acute and convalescent COVID-19. T cells, B-cell-depleted T cells, or PBMCs supplied cDNA or gDNA.

Per germline, CDR1 SEHNR and CDR2 FQNEAQ (reference sequence). This CDR3 contains 11 residues. Trimming took 5 bases from V and 7 from J, leaving 8 bases between them. Per the authors' pipeline: Amplification from reference gene primers served as the basis for estimated nucleated cell counts. TCRdb's table, derived via immunoSEQ multiplex PCR, lists solely in-frame clones and lacks some. Clone size and the V and J calls come from that table; the DNA yielded D and trimming. This sample has some 260,000 clones, with 70% to 85% found just once. Sequenced sample: peripheral blood. The chain couples TRBV7-9 to TRBJ1-1, with D tentatively TRBD1 (6 bases). The clonotype comes from an elderly woman with active or convalescent COVID-19. The CDR3 DNA is TGTGCCAGCAGCCCACAGGGTGAAGCTTTCTTT. Translating it yields CASSPQGEAFF.